This T cell receptor (beta chain) was obtained from a study of shared clonotypes between healthy human individuals. The split of CD4+ cells yielded CD45RA+ naive and CD45RA-negative memory subsets. Produced via immunoSEQ multiplex PCR; TCRdb's table is partial and in-frame only. The top ten clones hold around 0.47% of a sample with more than 850,000 clones, around 78% of them seen once. The CDR3 loop spans 13 amino acids. V dropped 7 bases and J dropped 2 bases, with 11 bases sitting between them. Germline loops: CDR1 MNHEY, CDR2 SVGAGI. This TCR derives from a young man in good health. Some clones in this sample may be carry-over from other donors' samples. The chain is built from TRBV6-5 and TRBJ1-2, with D uncertain. The specimen sequenced was memory CD4+ T cells from PBMCs. Subset specified: CD45RA-negative fraction. CDR3 protein: CASTALKNYGYTF. For the CDR3, the DNA is TGTGCCAGCACGGCCTTGAAGAACTATGGCTACACCTTC.